This entry lists 13 T cell receptor beta chains sequenced from one sample in a study of T cell responses to AZD1222 COVID-19 vaccine. Sequencing used immunoSEQ multiplex PCR; TCRdb keeps in-frame clones, though not all of them. The sample holds over 110,000 clones; 85% to 90% are singletons and the top ten take 1.6%. Sequences were derived from peripheral blood, sampled 28 days after the second AZD1222 dose. The receptor source for this set is an adult who received the AZD1222 COVID-19 vaccine.

The chain recombines TRBV6-5 with TRBJ2-7; TRBD2 agrees at 7 bases. The CDR3 spans 15 residues. With V trimmed by 6 bases and J by 4 bases, 12 bases remained unmatched. From germline, CDR1 is MNHEY and CDR2 SVGAGI. CDR3 sequence reads: CASRGFLAEGYEQYF. CDR3 nucleotides: TGTGCCAGCAGGGGCTTTCTAGCGGAGGGTTACGAGCAGTACTTC.

This clone was picked up one time. The rearrangement uses TRBV28 and TRBJ1-5; possibly TRBD1 for D (6 bases). The CDR3 consists of 14 residues. V lost 8 bases and J 6 bases, leaving 17 bases between the germline ends. CDR1 and CDR2 from the germline V gene are MDHEN and SYDVKM. This chain's CDR3 is CASRRTGSPQPQHF. CDR3 DNA: TGTGCCAGCCGACGTACAGGGTCGCCTCAGCCCCAGCATTTT.

The CDR3 protein is CACRQGQNTEAFF. Here the CDR3 DNA reads TGTGCTTGTAGGCAGGGGCAGAACACTGAAGCTTTCTTT. This chain links TRBV19 with TRBJ1-1; the D gene is possibly TRBD1 (6 bases). Germline-derived CDR1 and CDR2 are LNHDA and SQIVND (reference sequence). The CDR3 sequence is 13 residues long.

The chain has TRBV29-1 and TRBJ1-2, with D tentatively TRBD1 (6 bases). Trimming removed 6 bases from V and 9 bases from J, with 17 bases in between. CDR1 and CDR2 (germline): SQVTM, ANQGSEA. This CDR3 region has 12 residues. CDR3: CSVREGGLSYTF. The CDR3 DNA sequence: TGCAGCGTCCGAGAGGGGGGTCTGAGCTACACCTTC.

This clone was recorded once. The DNA of the CDR3 is TGCGCCAGCAGTGGGTCCGTGGCGAACACCGGGGAGCTGTTTTTT. Its translation: CASSGSVANTGELFF. The rearrangement uses TRBV5-1 and TRBJ2-2; D remains unclear. CDR1 is SGHRS and CDR2 is YFSETQ in the germline V gene. The CDR3 extends over 15 amino acids. V shed 5 bases and J shed 0 bases, with 11 bases lying between them.

V and J are TRBV28 and TRBJ1-2; possibly TRBD1 for D (5 bases). The length of the CDR3 is 16 residues. Trimming left V 10 bases short and J 4 bases short, with 25 bases between. Germline lookup yields CDR1 MDHEN and CDR2 SYDVKM. This CDR3 is CATLPGTKAAIYGYTF. The CDR3 DNA sequence: TGTGCCACTCTTCCCGGGACGAAAGCCGCTATCTATGGCTACACCTTC.

The rearrangement links TRBV7-9 to TRBJ1-2, with 7 positions matching TRBD1. Germline CDR1 reads SEHNR; CDR2 reads FQNEAQ (reference sequence). V shed 1 base, J shed 6 bases, and the junction held 8 bases outside the gene matches. CDR3 length: 15 amino acids. CDR3 sequence (DNA): TGTGCCAGCAGCTTAGTGACAGGGCTAGGGGATGGCTACACCTTC. Its translation: CASSLVTGLGDGYTF.

As for this clone: Sequence at one end of the junction differs from germline and may be a read error. The gene calls are TRBV6-4 and TRBJ2-1; perhaps TRBD2 as D (5 bases). Germline loops: CDR1 MRHNA, CDR2 SNTAGT. There are 14 residues in the CDR3. CDR3 loop: CASSPQPDYHEQFF. The DNA of the CDR3 is TGTGCCAGCAGCCCTCAACCCGACTACCATGAGCAGTTCTTC.

This CDR3 reads CASSPWQANTEAFF. The CDR3 coding sequence is TGTGCCAGCTCACCTTGGCAGGCGAACACTGAAGCTTTCTTT. The V and J genes are TRBV18 and TRBJ1-1; D is undetermined. This CDR3 comprises 14 residues. The V and J ends lost 3 bases and 1 base respectively, with 9 bases between them. Germline V lookup: CDR1 KGHSH, CDR2 LQKENI.

This clone was found once. The V gene is TRBV19, the J gene TRBJ2-7; 12 bases line up with TRBD2. The CDR3 extends over 15 amino acids. Germline lookup yields CDR1 LNHDA and CDR2 SQIVND (reference sequence). After removal of 5 bases from V and 3 bases from J, the junction contained 5 bases not matched to a gene. CDR3 nucleotide sequence: TGTGCCAGTAGTTTGACTAGCGGGAGTTACTACGAGCAGTACTTC. Its translation is CASSLTSGSYYEQYF.

The J gene is TRBJ2-1, the V gene TRBV30, with D perhaps matching TRBD2 (6 bases). This CDR3 region has 17 residues. Germline CDR1 is GTSNPN and CDR2 is SVGIG (reference sequence). The ends were cut back, 3 bases at V and 5 bases at J, with 23 bases in the middle. CDR3 coding DNA: TGTGCCTGGAGCCATTCAGGTGAGACTAGAAGAAACAATGAGCAGTTCTTC. Its protein product is CAWSHSGETRRNNEQFF.

This clone was recorded a few times. The gene calls are TRBV5-4 and TRBJ2-7, with a weak D call TRBD1 (6 bases). V lost 4 bases and J lost 3, with 11 bases in between. Germline-derived CDR1 and CDR2 are SGHNT and YYREEE (reference sequence). The CDR3 extends over 13 amino acids. The CDR3 DNA reads as TGTGCCAGCAGCCTCCCAGGGGTCTACGAGCAGTACGTC. It encodes CASSLPGVYEQYV.

V usage is TRBV7-2 and J usage is TRBJ1-2, with D perhaps matching TRBD1 (5 bases). Germline-derived CDR1 and CDR2 are SGHTA and FQGNSA. The ends were cut back, 5 bases at V and 2 bases at J, with 12 bases in the middle. This CDR3 spans 14 amino acids. The CDR3 spells CASSHLGGNYGYTF. The CDR3 DNA reads TGTGCCAGCAGCCATTTGGGGGGGAACTATGGCTACACCTTC. The complete variable domain, with remaining parts taken from reference TRBV7-2 and TRBJ1-2, reads GAGVSQSPSNKVTEKGKDVELRCDPISGHTALYWYRQSLGQGLEFLIYFQGNSAPDKSGLPSDRFSAERTGGSVSTLTIQRTQQEDSAVYLCASSHLGGNYGYTFGSGTRLTVV.